This T cell receptor (beta chain) emerged from a study of CXCR3-negative and CXCR3-positive naive CD8 T cells. The study's findings and limits: For the naive subsets, surface CD5 was similar, and TCR strength was inferred from TRB CDR3 properties. Expression of CXCR3 was partially reduced after cryopreservation, and fresh PBMCs were used in most assays. CXCR3-expressing naive cells carried TRB CDR3s more hydrophobic than those of CXCR3-negative naive cells.

All TRB cDNA libraries came from 5' RACE performed with UMI labels. TCRdb derives one entry per CDR3 protein from the 5' RACE reads, leaving out DNA. The sample has about 7,000 distinct CDR3 sequences; the top ten hold about 1.9%. CDR3 length: 13 residues. CDR1 and CDR2 from the germline V gene are SQVTM and ANQGSEA. By frequency, this clonotype registers medium-sized. Its cognate antigen is unknown. Within the CD8+ T cell compartment, naive cells were CD45RO-CCR7+CD27+CD95-. The gene calls are TRBV29-1 and TRBJ2-7; lacking DNA, the TRBD1 call made by TCRdb goes unchecked. The receptor's source is a human donor in good health. Some clones in this sample may be carry-over from other donors' samples. The sample was naive CXCR3+ CD8+ T cells from blood. Subset noted: CD45RO-CCR7+CD27+CD95- naive CD8+ T cells expressing CXCR3 (TNR3+). CDR3 region: CSVEGDSTYEQYF.